Sequencing of this T cell receptor (beta chain) was carried out in a study of blood T cell repertoires in COVID-19. The CDR3 has 15 amino acids. Trimming took 0 bases from V and 0 from J, leaving 8 bases between them. In germline, CDR1 is SGDLS, CDR2 YYNGEE. This table comes from immunoSEQ multiplex PCR, and its TCRdb copy is limited to in-frame clones, with some not included. The sample contains a few hundred thousand clones, 75% to 90% of which appear only once. The rearrangement uses TRBV9 and TRBJ2-3; no definite D call. Sequencing was done on a sample of PBMCs or T cells enriched from blood (not recorded which). This TCR came from a woman aged 55-70 years who had recovered from COVID-19. CDR3 sequence reads: CASSVDETSTDTQYF. In DNA form, the CDR3 reads TGTGCCAGCAGCGTAGACGAGACTAGCACAGATACGCAGTATTTT.